This T cell receptor (beta chain) stems from a study of T cell responses to AZD1222 COVID-19 vaccine. Repertoires were generated with immunoSEQ multiplex PCR, while TCRdb's copy carries only in-frame clones and drops some. The data show roughly 120,000 clones, 91% seen once. Note on this clone: Antigen specificity is unknown.

Trimming cost V 6 bases and J 8 bases, with 10 bases left between them. The CDR3 length is 11 residues. Per the germline V gene, CDR1 is MNHEY and CDR2 is SVGAGI. Points from the study as a whole: Samples come after the peak T cell response, not at day 14.

The material was peripheral blood, obtained on day 0 of AZD1222 vaccination. The chain carries TRBV6-5 and TRBJ1-2; D not resolved. This TCR derives from an adult in good health. The chain's CDR3 is CASSRSEGYTF. The CDR3 nucleotides are TGTGCCAGCAGCAGGAGCGAGGGCTACACCTTC.